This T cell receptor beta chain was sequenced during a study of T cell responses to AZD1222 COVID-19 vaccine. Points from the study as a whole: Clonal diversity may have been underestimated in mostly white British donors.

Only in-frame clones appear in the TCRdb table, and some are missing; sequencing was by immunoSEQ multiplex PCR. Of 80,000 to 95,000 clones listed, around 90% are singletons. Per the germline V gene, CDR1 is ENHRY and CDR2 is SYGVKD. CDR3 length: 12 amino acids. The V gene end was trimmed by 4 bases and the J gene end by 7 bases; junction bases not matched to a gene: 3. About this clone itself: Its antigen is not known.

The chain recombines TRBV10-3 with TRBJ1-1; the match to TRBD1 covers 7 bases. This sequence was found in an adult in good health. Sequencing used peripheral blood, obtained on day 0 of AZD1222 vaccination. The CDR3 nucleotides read TGTGCCATCAGTGGCCGGGACAGTGAAGCTTTCTTT. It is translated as CAISGRDSEAFF.